These 14 T cell receptor beta chains were sequenced from one sample in a study of blood T cell repertoires in COVID-19. TCRdb's table, derived via immunoSEQ multiplex PCR, lists solely in-frame clones and lacks some. The sample yields about 120,000 clones, 80% to 90% seen once. The sequencing input was peripheral blood. These receptor sequences come from a man between 70 and 80 years old with active or convalescent COVID-19.

This sequence joins TRBV15 and TRBJ2-1; perhaps TRBD2 as D (5 bases). V lost 0 bases and J 8 bases, leaving 14 bases between the germline ends. The CDR3 is made up of 15 amino acids. Germline V lookup: CDR1 LNHNV, CDR2 YYDKDF (reference sequence). CDR3 sequence reads: CATSRDGRGSDEQFF. Here the CDR3 DNA reads TGTGCCACCAGCAGAGACGGCCGAGGGTCCGATGAGCAGTTCTTC.

The chain uses TRBV7-9 and TRBJ2-2, with 15 bases that match TRBD2. The V gene end was trimmed by 1 base and the J gene end by 3 bases; junction bases not matched to a gene: 3. The CDR3 consists of 18 residues. Germline values: CDR1 SEHNR, CDR2 FQNEAQ (reference sequence). CDR3 in amino acids: CASSLDGTSGRYTGELFF. The CDR3 bases are TGTGCCAGCAGCTTAGACGGGACTAGCGGGAGGTACACCGGGGAGCTGTTTTTT.

The CDR3 region is CASSLGPSGPNTGELFF. The CDR3 DNA sequence: TGTGCCAGCAGCTTAGGCCCTAGCGGGCCGAACACCGGGGAGCTGTTTTTT. This chain joins TRBV7-6 and TRBJ2-2; TRBD2 matches 8 bases. The V segment lost 1 base and the J segment 0 bases; nucleotides outside the gene matches: 4. The CDR3 consists of 17 residues. The V gene's germline CDR1 is SGHVS and CDR2 FNYEAQ.

This clone was observed a few times. No DNA is shown, since the ends of the CDR3 on it are uncertain; the CDR3 is the one TCRdb lists. The gene calls are TRBV11-2 and TRBJ1-2. The CDR3 is 15 amino acids long, termini counted. CDR1 and CDR2 from the germline V gene are SGHAT and FQNNGV. This chain's CDR3 is CASSPTGMDFRGYTF.

This clone was observed a single time. J is TRBJ1-2 and V is TRBV19; tentative D call: TRBD1 (6 bases). With 10 bases removed from V and 8 bases from J, the gap between germline ends came to 17 bases. The length of the CDR3 is 12 residues. Germline loops: CDR1 LNHDA, CDR2 SQIVND (reference sequence). In DNA, the CDR3 is TGTGCCACCACTCCCAGGGGTGGAGGCTACACCTTC. Translated, it gives CATTPRGGGYTF.

V is TRBV9 and J is TRBJ2-1, with 9 nucleotides matching TRBD1. Germline-derived CDR1 and CDR2 are SGDLS and YYNGEE. The CDR3 consists of 15 residues. J was trimmed by 8 bases and V by 0 bases; bases with no gene match: 6. DNA of the CDR3: TGTGCCAGCAGCGTAGATGAGGACAGGGGCTATGAGCAGTTCTTC. Its translation is CASSVDEDRGYEQFF.

This chain links TRBV19 with TRBJ1-5; 11 positions match TRBD1. From germline, CDR1 is LNHDA and CDR2 SQIVND (reference sequence). The CDR3 runs to 17 residues. After removal of 3 bases from V and 4 bases from J, the junction contained 8 bases not matched to a gene. The CDR3 here is CASSISPRDRGNQPQHF. Written as DNA, the CDR3 is TGTGCCAGTAGTATTTCGCCTCGGGACAGGGGGAATCAGCCCCAGCATTTT.

The rearrangement joins TRBV4-2 to TRBJ2-7, with D possibly TRBD1 on 5 matching bases. This CDR3 is 16 amino acids long. V lost 4 bases, J lost 3 bases, and 19 bases lay in between. Germline CDR1 and CDR2: LGHNA and YNFKEQ. CDR3 sequence: CASSLRTRAPLYEQYF. Written as DNA, the CDR3 is TGTGCCAGCAGCCTTAGGACCAGGGCCCCTCTCTACGAGCAGTACTTC.

The rearrangement links TRBV6-5 to TRBJ1-2; 7 bases map to TRBD1. The CDR3 loop spans 14 amino acids. The germline V gene has CDR1 MNHEY and CDR2 SVGAGI. Trimming at V came to 7 bases and at J to 0 bases, leaving 5 bases not matched to a gene. The CDR3 bases are TGTGCCAGCATCGGAGACAGGGCTAACTATGGCTACACCTTC. It specifies CASIGDRANYGYTF.

This chain connects TRBV4-1 to TRBJ2-5; no reliable D call. Germline CDR1 is MGHRA and CDR2 is YSYEKL. The CDR3 covers 13 residues. Trimming took off 4 bases at V and 5 bases at J, with 11 bases between the two ends. The CDR3 nucleotides are TGCGCCAGCAGCCCGTCGGTCGTGGAGACCCAGTACTTC. Protein sequence: CASSPSVVETQYF.

This clone occurred once. The J gene is TRBJ2-1, the V gene TRBV5-6; TRBD2 matches at 8 bases. The junction had 11 bases not matched to a gene; V was cut back by 4 bases and J by 2 bases. This CDR3 spans 17 amino acids. Germline V CDR1 and CDR2: SGHDT, YYEEEE. The CDR3 here is CASSAGGEEVTYNEQFF. The CDR3 region has the DNA TGTGCCAGCAGCGCCGGGGGGGAAGAAGTGACCTACAATGAGCAGTTCTTC.

The rearrangement uses TRBV4-2 and TRBJ2-3, with 9 bases aligning to TRBD1. CDR1 is LGHNA and CDR2 is YNFKEQ in the germline V gene. Trimming cost V 4 bases and J 0 bases; bases outside gene matches: 8. This CDR3 region has 17 residues. CDR3 amino acids: CASSPRTGEGSTDTQYF. The DNA for the CDR3 is TGTGCCAGCAGCCCTAGGACAGGGGAAGGTAGCACAGATACGCAGTATTTT.

This chain connects TRBV24-1 to TRBJ2-1; 8 bases line up with TRBD2. The CDR3 runs to 18 residues. V gave up 2 bases and J gave up 2 bases; unmatched junction bases: 10. Germline V gene sequence: CDR1 KGHDR, CDR2 SFDVKD. The DNA of the CDR3 is TGTGCCACCAGTGATTCTTCCAGCGGGAGTATCACCTACAATGAGCAGTTCTTC. It translates to CATSDSSSGSITYNEQFF.

The chain combines TRBV5-4 with TRBJ2-7, with TRBD2 matching 7 bases. The CDR3 sequence is 14 residues long. CDR1 is SGHNT, CDR2 YYREEE, per germline (reference sequence). The ends lost 4 bases at V and 4 bases at J; junction bases unmatched: 8. This CDR3 is CASSQGLGGYEQYF. CDR3 in DNA: TGTGCCAGCAGCCAGGGACTGGGGGGGTACGAGCAGTACTTC.